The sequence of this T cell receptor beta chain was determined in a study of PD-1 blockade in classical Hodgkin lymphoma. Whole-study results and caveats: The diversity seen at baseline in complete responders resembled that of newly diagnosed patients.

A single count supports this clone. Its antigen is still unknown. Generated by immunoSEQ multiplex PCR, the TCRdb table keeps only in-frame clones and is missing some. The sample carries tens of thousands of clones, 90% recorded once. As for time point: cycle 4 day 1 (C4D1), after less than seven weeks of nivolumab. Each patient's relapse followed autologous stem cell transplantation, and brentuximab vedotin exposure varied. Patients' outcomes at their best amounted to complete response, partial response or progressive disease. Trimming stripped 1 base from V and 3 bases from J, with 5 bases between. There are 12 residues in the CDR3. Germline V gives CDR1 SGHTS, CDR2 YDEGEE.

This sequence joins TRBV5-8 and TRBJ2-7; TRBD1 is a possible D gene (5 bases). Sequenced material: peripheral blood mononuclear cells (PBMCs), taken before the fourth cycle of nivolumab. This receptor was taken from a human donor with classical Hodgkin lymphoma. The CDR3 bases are TGTGCCAGCAGCTTGACAGGCTACGAGCAGTACTTC. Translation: CASSLTGYEQYF. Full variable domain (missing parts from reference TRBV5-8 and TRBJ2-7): EAGVTQSPTHLIKTRGQQATLRCSPISGHTSVYWYQQALGLGLQFLLWYDEGEERNRGNFPPRFSGRQFPNYSSELNVNALELEDSALYLCASSLTGYEQYFGPGTRLTVT.